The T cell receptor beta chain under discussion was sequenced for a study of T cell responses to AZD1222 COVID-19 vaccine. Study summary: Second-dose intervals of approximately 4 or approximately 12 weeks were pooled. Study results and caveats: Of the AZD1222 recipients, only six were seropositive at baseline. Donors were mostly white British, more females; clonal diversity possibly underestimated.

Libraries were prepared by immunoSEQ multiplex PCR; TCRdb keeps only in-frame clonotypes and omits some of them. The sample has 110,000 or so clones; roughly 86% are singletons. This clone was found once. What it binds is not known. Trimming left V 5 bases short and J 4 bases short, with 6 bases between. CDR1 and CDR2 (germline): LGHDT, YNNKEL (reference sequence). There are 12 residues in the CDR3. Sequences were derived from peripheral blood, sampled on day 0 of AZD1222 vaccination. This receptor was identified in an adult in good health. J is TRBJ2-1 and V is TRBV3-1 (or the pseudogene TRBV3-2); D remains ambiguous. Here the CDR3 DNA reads TGTGCCAGCAGCTCGGAGTACAATGAGCAGTTCTTC. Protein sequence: CASSSEYNEQFF.